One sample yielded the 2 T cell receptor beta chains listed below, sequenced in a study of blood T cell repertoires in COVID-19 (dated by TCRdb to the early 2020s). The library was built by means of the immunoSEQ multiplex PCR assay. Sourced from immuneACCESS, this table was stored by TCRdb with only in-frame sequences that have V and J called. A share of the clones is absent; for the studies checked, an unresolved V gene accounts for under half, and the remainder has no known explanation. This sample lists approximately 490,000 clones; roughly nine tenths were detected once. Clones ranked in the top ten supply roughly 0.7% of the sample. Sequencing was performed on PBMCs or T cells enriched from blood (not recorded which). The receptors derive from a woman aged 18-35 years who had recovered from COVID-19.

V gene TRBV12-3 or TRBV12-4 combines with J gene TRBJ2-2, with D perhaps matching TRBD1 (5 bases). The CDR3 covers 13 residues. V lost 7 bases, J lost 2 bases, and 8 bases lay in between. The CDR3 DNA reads TGTGCCAGCAAGGGGTCTAACACCGGGGAGCTGTTTTTT. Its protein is CASKGSNTGELFF.

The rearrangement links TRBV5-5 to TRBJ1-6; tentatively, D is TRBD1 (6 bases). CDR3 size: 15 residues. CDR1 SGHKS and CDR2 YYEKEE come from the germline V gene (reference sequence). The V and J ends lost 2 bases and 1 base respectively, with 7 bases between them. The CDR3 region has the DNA TGTGCCAGCAGCTTAGGGGGATCCTATAATTCACCCCTCCACTTT. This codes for CASSLGGSYNSPLHF.